This TCR beta chain was recorded in a study of T cells in Graves' hyperthyroidism and ophthalmopathy. Study at large: Blood was drawn when the patient was first diagnosed and still untreated.

The source material, RNA transcripts, was used to amplify TCR beta CDR3 regions. First-round RT-PCR of the TCR CDR3 relied on the HTBI primer set. TCRdb ran MiXCR on the multiplex PCR reads and lists one entry per CDR3 protein. The top ten clones hold 30% to 40% of a sample with some 320,000 distinct CDR3 sequences, around 13% of them seen once. Individuals with ophthalmopathy presented a Clinical Activity Score of at least 3, a NOSPECS grade of at least 4 and a duration under 3 months. Fresh peripheral blood, around 9.3 ml, was the source of the PBMCs. The ends were cut back, 1 base at V and 10 bases at J, with 8 bases in the middle. Germline CDR1 and CDR2: DFQATT and SNEGSKA (reference sequence). The CDR3 has 11 amino acids. This clonotype has at least ten counts.

The sequence was obtained from a woman between 40 and 55 years old with Graves' ophthalmopathy. Sequencing was done on a sample of blood. J is TRBJ2-1 and V is TRBV20-1; D might be TRBD2 (5 bases). The CDR3 DNA reads as TGCAGTGCTAGAGGAACGGGGGAGCAGTTCTTC. Its translation: CSARGTGEQFF.